The 24 T cell receptor beta chains below were found in one sample sequenced in a study of T cells expressing NK-cell markers. Following a re-call of the 5' RACE reads, TCRdb has one entry per CDR3 protein and lacks DNA. This listing includes about half a million distinct CDR3 sequences. The specimen was blood T cells: a sorted CD56 or NKG2C T cell subset, CD4+ or CD8+ T cells, or bulk PBMC T cells (not recorded which). These receptor sequences come from a woman in her forties or fifties in good health.

This CDR3 reads CASSFQAPAGSEAFF. The chain couples TRBV7-3 to TRBJ1-1; TCRdb reports TRBD1, a call that lacks DNA to check it against. CDR1 and CDR2 from the germline V gene are SGHTA and FQGTGA. The CDR3 contains 15 residues.

The chain joins TRBV6-5 to TRBJ2-1; TCRdb selects TRBD2, and the lack of DNA leaves this call unchecked. The CDR3 is 17 residues long. CDR1 and CDR2 from the germline V gene are MNHEY and SVGAGI. The CDR3 sequence is CASSYYSLTSGRYEQFF.

The V gene is TRBV24-1, the J gene TRBJ2-7. Germline-derived CDR1 and CDR2 are KGHDR and SFDVKD. CDR3 size: 13 residues. Here the CDR3 reads CATSDPVKYEQYF.

The chain carries TRBV7-8 and TRBJ2-1; TCRdb outputs TRBD2, but without DNA this stays unchecked. The germline V gene has CDR1 SGHVS and CDR2 FQNEAQ. The CDR3 runs to 12 residues. This CDR3 is CASSLGGTSDFF.

The chain couples TRBV6-5 to TRBJ2-7; absent DNA, TCRdb's TRBD1 call cannot be checked. The CDR3 spans 12 residues. Germline V gene data show CDR1 as MNHEY and CDR2 as SVGAGI. This CDR3 is CASSYLQGEQYF.

The chain is built from TRBV20-1 and TRBJ2-1; with no DNA, the TCRdb D assignment of TRBD2 cannot be verified. This CDR3 is built from 12 residues. Germline-derived CDR1 and CDR2 are DFQATT and SNEGSKA (reference sequence). CDR3 region: CIGTSPYNEQFF.

J is TRBJ2-1 and V is TRBV12-3 or TRBV12-4; the TRBD1 assignment by TCRdb is unverifiable without DNA. The CDR3 has 13 amino acids. CDR3: CASNGQEHNEQFF.

The chain combines TRBV12-3 or TRBV12-4 with TRBJ2-2; without DNA, the TCRdb call of TRBD1 cannot be checked. The CDR3 is 16 amino acids. CDR3 residues: CASSLGLTGETGELFF.

The V call is TRBV5-1, the J call TRBJ2-5; TCRdb proposes TRBD2, but this gene call is untestable without DNA. This CDR3 spans 16 amino acids. Germline values: CDR1 SGHRS, CDR2 YFSETQ. CDR3 in amino acids: CASSSGTSGRIETQYF.

V is TRBV20-1 and J is TRBJ2-7; there is no DNA to check the TCRdb D call of TRBD1. This CDR3 is built from 14 residues. Per the germline V gene, CDR1 is DFQATT and CDR2 is SNEGSKA (reference sequence). The CDR3 reads CSAVKGQGIYEQYF.

The chain uses TRBV7-9 and TRBJ1-4; TCRdb's assignment of TRBD1 cannot be checked, as there is no DNA. This CDR3 spans 14 amino acids. Germline values: CDR1 SEHNR, CDR2 FQNEAQ (reference sequence). The CDR3 sequence: CASSSRDRGEKLFF.

The gene calls are TRBV5-1 and TRBJ1-5; the TCRdb call, TRBD1, lacks DNA for checking. CDR1 is SGHRS, CDR2 YFSETQ, per germline. CDR3 length: 15 amino acids. CDR3 amino acids: CASSEGQLGNQPQHF.

The chain recombines TRBV28 with TRBJ2-4; TCRdb lists TRBD1, though no DNA is available to test this call. Looked up from germline, CDR1 is MDHEN and CDR2 is SYDVKM. CDR3 length: 16 residues. CDR3 loop: CASSSGTGAPKNIQYF.

The chain has TRBV20-1 and TRBJ2-2; TCRdb's D call of TRBD2 is untestable without DNA. The germline V gene encodes CDR1 DFQATT and CDR2 SNEGSKA (reference sequence). The CDR3 is made up of 17 amino acids. This CDR3 reads CSARPQAAGKDTGELFF.

The CDR3 sequence is CASSPGTIGVADTQYF. The chain combines TRBV5-4 with TRBJ2-3; as DNA is missing, the TRBD2 call by TCRdb cannot be tested. Per germline, CDR1 SGHNT and CDR2 YYREEE (reference sequence). There are 16 residues in the CDR3.

V usage is TRBV12-3 or TRBV12-4 and J usage is TRBJ2-7; the D call of TRBD1 rests on TCRdb alone, since no DNA is present to check it. This CDR3 is 14 amino acids long. CDR3 amino acids: CASRAGTRAYEQYF.

The chain links TRBV3-1 to TRBJ1-1; lacking DNA, the TRBD1 call made by TCRdb goes unchecked. CDR1 is LGHDT, CDR2 YNNKEL, per germline (reference sequence). The CDR3 covers 16 residues. The CDR3 protein is CASSQDSGGWNTEAFF.

CDR3 sequence reads: CASNPGQGGETQYF. V and J are TRBV12-3 or TRBV12-4 and TRBJ2-5; there is no DNA to check the TCRdb D call of TRBD1. The CDR3 is made up of 14 amino acids.

This chain connects TRBV15 to TRBJ2-4; the D call of TRBD1 rests on TCRdb alone, since no DNA is present to check it. Germline-derived CDR1 and CDR2 are LNHNV and YYDKDF (reference sequence). This CDR3 is built from 15 residues. Here the CDR3 reads CATSRQTRRGNIQYF. Variable domain in full (rest from reference TRBV15 and TRBJ2-4): DAMVIQNPRYQVTQFGKPVTLSCSQTLNHNVMYWYQQKSSQAPKLLFHYYDKDFNNEADTPDNFQSRRPNTSFCFLDIRSPGLGDTAMYLCATSRQTRRGNIQYFGAGTRLSVL.

This chain connects TRBV29-1 to TRBJ2-5; TCRdb returns TRBD2, unconfirmable since there is no DNA. Germline values: CDR1 SQVTM, CDR2 ANQGSEA. There are 12 residues in the CDR3. The CDR3 sequence: CSVGEGGVAQYF.

This rearrangement joins TRBV20-1 to TRBJ2-1; the TCRdb D gene call, TRBD1, has no DNA to confirm it. CDR3 size: 18 residues. CDR1 DFQATT and CDR2 SNEGSKA come from the germline V gene (reference sequence). CDR3 sequence: CSASKRWARGSFGDEQFF.

The chain recombines TRBV20-1 with TRBJ1-1; absent DNA, TCRdb's TRBD1 call cannot be checked. The germline gives CDR1 DFQATT, CDR2 SNEGSKA (reference sequence). CDR3 length: 13 residues. CDR3: CSASLPDSREAFF.

This chain links TRBV12-3 or TRBV12-4 with TRBJ1-4; TCRdb selects TRBD1, and the lack of DNA leaves this call unchecked. The CDR3 is made up of 17 amino acids. The CDR3 protein is CASSFWTGGATNEKLFF.

The genes are TRBV9 and TRBJ2-7; the D gene TCRdb calls, TRBD1, cannot be checked with no DNA. From germline, CDR1 is SGDLS and CDR2 YYNGEE. The CDR3 covers 15 residues. This chain's CDR3 is CASSVAQGVKYEQYF.